Below, 22 T cell receptor beta chains from the same sample are listed, as sequenced in a study of technical replicates of blood from a few donors. The data were produced by immunoSEQ multiplex PCR, yet TCRdb's version contains in-frame clones alone and is incomplete. The sample includes some 99,000 clones, roughly 96% of them seen just once. Material for sequencing was T cells isolated from PBMCs. The source of these receptors is a human donor in good health.

J is TRBJ2-3 and V is TRBV7-2, with 13 positions matching TRBD2. Germline V CDR1 and CDR2: SGHTA, FQGNSA. The CDR3 has 17 amino acids. After removal of 1 base from V and 2 bases from J, the junction contained 3 bases not matched to a gene. CDR3 DNA sequence: TGTGCCAGCAGCTTAGGGGGACTAGCGGGATACACAGATACGCAGTATTTT. Its protein is CASSLGGLAGYTDTQYF.

The gene calls are TRBV25-1 and TRBJ2-2; D is possibly TRBD1 (6 bases). CDR1 is MGHDK and CDR2 is SYGVNS in the germline V gene. The CDR3 has 17 residues. V was cut by 0 bases and J by 2 bases, with 13 bases left in between. This CDR3 reads CASSEYVGTYNTGELFF. CDR3 in DNA: TGTGCCAGCAGTGAATACGTCGGGACATATAACACCGGGGAGCTGTTTTTT.

CDR3 coding DNA: TGTGCCAGCAGAGTGACAGGACTGAACACTGAAGCTTTCTTT. This codes for CASRVTGLNTEAFF. This chain connects TRBV5-4 to TRBJ1-1; D is possibly TRBD1 (6 bases). CDR1 and CDR2 from the germline V gene are SGHNT and YYREEE (reference sequence). The CDR3 length is 14 residues. Trimming cost V 5 bases and J 0 bases, with 11 bases left between them.

The CDR3 protein is CASSLLGDQPQHF. The CDR3 nucleotides are TGTGCCAGCAGCTTGTTAGGGGATCAGCCCCAGCATTTT. V usage is TRBV11-3 and J usage is TRBJ1-5; D possibly corresponds to TRBD1 (5 bases). Germline V gene sequence: CDR1 SGHNT, CDR2 YENEEA. Trimming stripped 3 bases from V and 5 bases from J, with 8 bases between. CDR3 length equals 13 residues. Full variable domain (remainder filled in from reference TRBV11-3 and TRBJ1-5): EAGVVQSPRYKIIEKKQPVAFWCNPISGHNTLYWYLQNLGQGPELLIRYENEEAVDDSQLPKDRFSAERLKGVDSTLKIQPAELGDSAVYLCASSLLGDQPQHFGDGTRLSIL.

V usage is TRBV7-8 and J usage is TRBJ2-1, with 13 bases that match TRBD2. Germline CDR1 SGHVS, CDR2 FQNEAQ. The J segment lost 7 bases and the V segment lost 5 bases, leaving 11 bases of the junction unmatched. This CDR3 has 17 residues. CDR3 sequence reads: CASSPKLGLAGPNEQFF. The CDR3 DNA follows: TGTGCCAGCAGCCCAAAATTGGGACTAGCGGGACCAAATGAGCAGTTCTTC.

To note about this clone: Different DNA sequences within this sample yield the same CDR3. The chain combines TRBV9 with TRBJ2-5, with D perhaps TRBD1 (5 bases). This CDR3 contains 12 residues. Looked up from germline, CDR1 is SGDLS and CDR2 is YYNGEE. Trimming took off 0 bases at V and 5 bases at J, with 5 bases between the two ends. The CDR3 loop reads CASSVAGETQYF. Here the CDR3 DNA reads TGTGCCAGCAGCGTAGCAGGGGAGACCCAGTACTTC.

This clone occurred a few times. The identical CDR3 is also encoded by other nucleotide sequences in the sample. The rearrangement links TRBV5-1 to TRBJ1-1; the D is unclear. V lost 0 bases, J lost 2 bases, and 8 bases lay in between. The CDR3 loop spans 14 amino acids. The V gene's germline CDR1 is SGHRS and CDR2 YFSETQ. The CDR3 is CASSLVSGNTEAFF. CDR3 sequence (DNA): TGCGCCAGCAGCTTGGTGTCGGGAAACACTGAAGCTTTCTTT.

In this sample, this clone turned up a few times. V usage is TRBV7-9 and J usage is TRBJ1-5; D gene unclear. Trimming shortened V by 0 bases and J by 4 bases, and 10 bases separated the two germline ends. The CDR3 covers 15 residues. CDR1 SEHNR and CDR2 FQNEAQ come from the germline V gene (reference sequence). Written as DNA, the CDR3 is TGTGCCAGCAGCTTAGCATCGGAGGGAAATCAGCCCCAGCATTTT. Protein product: CASSLASEGNQPQHF.

The chain is built from TRBV4-1 and TRBJ1-2; unclear D gene. Germline values: CDR1 MGHRA, CDR2 YSYEKL. Trimming removed 4 bases at V and 5 bases at J, with 20 bases between. The CDR3 runs to 16 residues. The CDR3 region is CASSLYLDMSRYGYTF. CDR3 bases: TGCGCCAGCAGCCTATATCTCGACATGAGCAGGTATGGCTACACCTTC.

This clone was seen once. The chain uses TRBV5-4 and TRBJ2-2, with 7 positions matching TRBD2. V lost 4 bases, J lost 0 bases, and 6 bases stayed unmatched. The CDR3 covers 16 residues. CDR1 is SGHNT and CDR2 is YYREEE in the germline V gene (reference sequence). The CDR3 coding sequence is TGTGCCAGCAGCATACCCGGGACTACGAACACCGGGGAGCTGTTTTTT. Translating it yields CASSIPGTTNTGELFF.

The rearrangement joins TRBV27 to TRBJ1-3; perhaps TRBD1 as D (5 bases). V was trimmed by 6 bases and J by 0 bases, leaving 12 bases between them. The CDR3 length is 15 residues. Germline V gives CDR1 MNHEY, CDR2 SMNVEV (reference sequence). The CDR3 loop is CASRKDSYSGNTIYF. The CDR3 nucleotides read TGTGCCAGCAGAAAAGACAGTTACTCTGGAAACACCATATATTTT.

The chain recombines TRBV28 with TRBJ1-1, with TRBD1 as a possible D gene (5 bases). The V end lost 1 base, the J end lost 7 bases, and 7 bases lay between the germline ends. This CDR3 spans 12 amino acids. CDR1 is MDHEN, CDR2 SYDVKM, per germline. The CDR3 loop is CASSLFGGEAFF. The CDR3 DNA is TGTGCCAGCAGTTTATTCGGGGGTGAAGCTTTCTTT.

The chain carries TRBV4-2 and TRBJ2-5; 10 bases are a match to TRBD2. Trimming at V came to 1 base and at J to 5 bases, leaving 7 bases not matched to a gene. CDR1 and CDR2 from the germline V gene are LGHNA and YNFKEQ. The CDR3 length is 16 residues. CDR3 sequence: CASSQARAGGEETQYF. The CDR3 DNA reads TGTGCCAGCAGCCAAGCCCGAGCGGGGGGGGAGGAGACCCAGTACTTC.

The V gene is TRBV19, the J gene TRBJ2-3, with TRBD2 identical over 14 bases. This CDR3 has 16 residues. J gave up 4 bases and V 5 bases, and 5 bases lay outside the gene matches. Germline assignment: CDR1 LNHDA and CDR2 SQIVND (reference sequence). The CDR3 DNA sequence: TGTGCCAGTAGTTCCCGACTAGCGGGGGGGCCAGATACGCAGTATTTT. Translating it yields CASSSRLAGGPDTQYF.

In this sample, this clone turned up once. The chain links TRBV15 to TRBJ1-2; a possible D gene is TRBD1 (6 bases). The CDR3 is 16 residues long. Trimming shortened V by 5 bases and J by 4 bases, and 20 bases separated the two germline ends. The germline V gene encodes CDR1 LNHNV and CDR2 YYDKDF (reference sequence). The CDR3, as DNA: TGTGCCACCAGCCGAAACAGACAGGTTGTACGCTATGGCTACACCTTC. Translation gives CATSRNRQVVRYGYTF.

This chain uses TRBV5-1 with TRBJ2-1; 9 bases are shared with TRBD1. The V and J ends lost 0 bases and 5 bases, in that order; junction bases with no gene match: 3. The CDR3 is 15 residues long. The germline gives CDR1 SGHRS, CDR2 YFSETQ. The CDR3 nucleotides are TGCGCCAGCAGCTTGGGACAGGGGGGAAACAATGAGCAGTTCTTC. Encoded protein: CASSLGQGGNNEQFF.

The chain recombines TRBV5-1 with TRBJ1-5; D gene uncertain. Trimming cost V 3 bases and J 1 base, with 11 bases left between them. The CDR3 extends over 15 amino acids. Germline values: CDR1 SGHRS, CDR2 YFSETQ. The CDR3 here is CASSYSPGSNQPQHF. DNA of the CDR3: TGCGCCAGCAGCTATTCGCCGGGAAGCAATCAGCCCCAGCATTTT.

The CDR3: CATSGTNYGYTF. The CDR3, as DNA: TGTGCCACCAGCGGCACAAACTATGGCTACACCTTC. The J gene is TRBJ1-2, the V gene TRBV15; D uncertain. Per germline, CDR1 LNHNV and CDR2 YYDKDF (reference sequence). The CDR3 has 12 amino acids. V was clipped by 5 bases and J by 2 bases, with 6 bases between them. Full variable domain (remainder filled in from reference TRBV15 and TRBJ1-2): DAMVIQNPRYQVTQFGKPVTLSCSQTLNHNVMYWYQQKSSQAPKLLFHYYDKDFNNEADTPDNFQSRRPNTSFCFLDIRSPGLGDTAMYLCATSGTNYGYTFGSGTRLTVV.

The chain joins TRBV7-6 to TRBJ2-2, with 7 nucleotides matching TRBD1. CDR3 length equals 16 residues. Germline V gene lookup returns CDR1 SGHVS and CDR2 FNYEAQ. The V gene end was trimmed by 1 base and the J gene end by 6 bases; junction bases not matched to a gene: 8. CDR3 nucleotides: TGTGCCAGCAGCTTAGATAGGGGGCTTTATCCCGGGGAGCTGTTTTTT. This codes for CASSLDRGLYPGELFF.

This rearrangement joins TRBV6-5 to TRBJ1-5; D perhaps matches TRBD1 (6 bases). Germline V gene sequence: CDR1 MNHEY, CDR2 SVGAGI. Trimming left V 4 bases short and J 6 bases short, with 19 bases between. The CDR3 loop spans 16 amino acids. CDR3 in amino acids: CASSFRGTTVRQPQHF. CDR3 nucleotides: TGTGCCAGCAGTTTCCGAGGGACAACTGTTCGTCAGCCCCAGCATTTT.

The chain carries TRBV6-4 and TRBJ1-2, with 9 nucleotides matching TRBD1. The V and J ends lost 4 bases and 3 bases, in that order; junction bases with no gene match: 12. Germline CDR1 is MRHNA and CDR2 is SNTAGT. This CDR3 comprises 17 residues. The CDR3 loop is CASSAWRTGAGYYGYTF. The CDR3 DNA sequence: TGTGCCAGCAGTGCATGGAGGACAGGGGCCGGTTACTATGGCTACACCTTC.

The chain is built from TRBV6-1 and TRBJ2-3, with TRBD2 matching over 11 bases. Germline V CDR1 and CDR2: MNHNS, SASEGT. There are 16 residues in the CDR3. Germline trimming cut 4 bases from V and 3 bases from J; bases unmatched to any gene: 6. The CDR3 reads CASSGLAGGPTDTQYF. The CDR3 DNA follows: TGTGCCAGCAGTGGGTTAGCGGGGGGGCCTACAGATACGCAGTATTTT.